The 15 T cell receptor beta chains presented below share a single source sample, sequenced in a study of T cells after yellow fever vaccination. Using its own MiXCR run on the 5' RACE reads, TCRdb lists one record per CDR3 protein. The table records some 670,000 distinct CDR3 sequences, about 12% of them present only once. The material was PBMCs, obtained on the day of the yellow fever booster vaccination. The receptors derive from a man aged 30 to 45 who received the YFV17D yellow fever vaccine.

There are a few counts of this clonotype. The rearrangement joins TRBV9 to TRBJ2-2, with D hard to call. V lost 6 bases and J lost 2, with 11 bases in between. Germline V lookup: CDR1 SGDLS, CDR2 YYNGEE. This CDR3 is built from 14 residues. CDR3 in DNA: TGTGCCAGCACTGTCGGGCCAAACACCGGGGAGCTGTTTTTT. This sequence encodes CASTVGPNTGELFF.

J is TRBJ1-2 and V is TRBV9; D is perhaps TRBD1 (5 bases). The germline CDR1 and CDR2 sequences are SGDLS and YYNGEE. CDR3 length: 14 amino acids. Trimming removed 0 bases from V and 3 bases from J, with 9 bases in between. The CDR3 DNA sequence: TGTGCCAGCAGCGTAGATGTAGGGGACTATGGCTACACCTTC. This sequence encodes CASSVDVGDYGYTF.

The chain recombines TRBV30 with TRBJ2-5; 10 nucleotides agree with TRBD2. The V gene's germline CDR1 is GTSNPN and CDR2 SVGIG (reference sequence). The CDR3 runs to 18 residues. V lost 0 bases, J lost 5 bases, and 15 bases stayed unmatched. CDR3 amino acids: CAWSVRKFLLAGDETQYF. CDR3 in DNA: TGTGCCTGGAGTGTACGGAAGTTTCTTCTAGCGGGAGACGAGACCCAGTACTTC.

The gene calls are TRBV7-6 and TRBJ1-6; D possibly corresponds to TRBD1 (6 bases). V was clipped by 5 bases and J by 6 bases, with 14 bases between them. Germline V gene lookup returns CDR1 SGHVS and CDR2 FNYEAQ. This CDR3 comprises 15 residues. DNA for the CDR3: TGTGCCAGCAGCCGCCAGACAGGAGCTAATTCACCCCTCCACTTT. Its protein product is CASSRQTGANSPLHF. Based on the CDR3 plus reference TRBV7-6 and TRBJ1-6, the full variable domain is GAGVSQSPRYKVTKRGQDVALRCDPISGHVSLYWYRQALGQGPEFLTYFNYEAQQDKSGLPNDRFSAERPEGSISTLTIQRTEQRDSAMYRCASSRQTGANSPLHFGNGTRLTVT.

This clonotype was counted a few times. The V gene is TRBV28, the J gene TRBJ2-3, with D perhaps being TRBD1 or TRBD2 (5 bases each). V lost 4 bases to trimming and J lost 4 bases, with 18 bases between them. This CDR3 spans 16 amino acids. CDR1 is MDHEN and CDR2 is SYDVKM in the germline V gene. CDR3 sequence reads: CASSSAAGGMSDTQYF. The DNA for the CDR3 is TGTGCCAGCAGTTCGGCCGCTGGGGGTATGTCAGATACGCAGTATTTT.

This clonotype was detected only a few times. V gene TRBV20-1 combines with J gene TRBJ2-3, with TRBD1 identical over 7 bases. V lost 4 bases to trimming and J lost 0 bases; unmatched junction nucleotides: 4. The germline V gene has CDR1 DFQATT and CDR2 SNEGSKA (reference sequence). This CDR3 comprises 14 residues. CDR3 sequence reads: CSATGQASTDTQYF. CDR3 nucleotide sequence: TGCAGTGCTACCGGACAGGCTAGCACAGATACGCAGTATTTT.

This clonotype was counted only a few times. The chain recombines TRBV12-3 or TRBV12-4 with TRBJ2-5; possible D gene TRBD1, 5 bases. The CDR3 covers 14 residues. Trimming cost V 7 bases and J 1 base, with 13 bases left between them. The CDR3: CASTPRQRQETQYF. CDR3 DNA: TGTGCCAGCACCCCCCGACAGCGCCAAGAGACCCAGTACTTC.

This clonotype was seen more than once but under ten times. The chain is built from TRBV13 and TRBJ2-4, with 10 bases fitting TRBD1. V lost 5 bases and J lost 6; bases outside the gene matches: 7. The CDR3 is 15 amino acids. From germline, CDR1 is PRHDT and CDR2 FYEKMQ (reference sequence). In nucleotides, the CDR3 is TGTGCCAGCAGCCCAGACAGGGGGCAGGGAAACATTCAGTACTTC. Amino acid sequence: CASSPDRGQGNIQYF. The full variable domain, in which reference TRBV13 and TRBJ2-4 provide the parts outside the CDR3, is AAGVIQSPRHLIKEKRETATLKCYPIPRHDTVYWYQQGPGQDPQFLISFYEKMQSDKGSIPDRFSAQQFSDYHSELNMSSLELGDSALYFCASSPDRGQGNIQYFGAGTRLSVL.

This clonotype came up a few times. V and J are TRBV6-1 and TRBJ2-2, with 10 bases fitting TRBD2. The CDR3 is made up of 17 amino acids. V lost 4 bases to trimming and J lost 0 bases; unmatched junction nucleotides: 5. The germline V gene encodes CDR1 MNHNS and CDR2 SASEGT. CDR3 DNA: TGTGCCAGCAGTGTTATACTAGCGGGATCGAACACCGGGGAGCTGTTTTTT. It codes for CASSVILAGSNTGELFF.

The chain joins TRBV6-1 to TRBJ2-7, with TRBD2 as a possible D gene (6 bases). V was cut by 10 bases and J by 5 bases, with 21 bases left in between. The CDR3 has 14 amino acids. Per germline, CDR1 MNHNS and CDR2 SASEGT. CDR3 in amino acids: CATRVGGFINEQYF. In DNA, the CDR3 is TGTGCCACCCGGGTCGGGGGTTTCATTAACGAGCAGTACTTC.

This clonotype was detected a few times. The chain carries TRBV29-1 and TRBJ2-3; D may be TRBD1 or TRBD2 (7 bases each). The CDR3 runs 13 residues. The germline V and J ends were trimmed by 7 bases and 6 bases, with 17 bases remaining between them. The germline CDR1 and CDR2 sequences are SQVTM and ANQGSEA. The CDR3 sequence: CSAQGGIMDTQYF. The CDR3 DNA reads as TGCAGCGCCCAGGGGGGGATTATGGATACGCAGTATTTT.

The chain has TRBV11-3 and TRBJ2-1; TRBD2 agrees at 7 bases. Germline CDR1 reads SGHNT; CDR2 reads YENEEA. The junction had 6 bases not matched to a gene; V was cut back by 1 base and J by 3 bases. The CDR3 covers 16 residues. The CDR3 nucleotides are TGTGCCAGCAGCTTAGTATCGCGGGAGCTCTACAATGAGCAGTTCTTC. This gives the protein CASSLVSRELYNEQFF.

This clonotype was counted between two and nine times. For the CDR3, the DNA is TGCGCCAGCAGCAGAGGAACTAGCAGGGGTGAGCAGTTCTTC. Translating it yields CASSRGTSRGEQFF. The chain recombines TRBV5-1 with TRBJ2-1; D could derive from TRBD1 or TRBD2 (6 bases each). CDR1 is SGHRS and CDR2 is YFSETQ in the germline V gene. Trimming left V 4 bases short and J 9 bases short, with 17 bases between. This CDR3 region has 14 residues.

CDR3 loop: CASSARGSSTDTQYF. The CDR3 DNA is TGTGCCAGTTCGGCTCGGGGATCTAGCACAGATACGCAGTATTTT. The V and J genes are TRBV12-3 or TRBV12-4 and TRBJ2-3; D is possibly TRBD2 (5 bases). The V and J ends lost 9 bases and 0 bases respectively, with 16 bases between them. This CDR3 spans 15 amino acids.

This clonotype was seen a handful of times. V usage is TRBV28 and J usage is TRBJ1-2; D not certain. The CDR3 has 14 amino acids. From germline, CDR1 is MDHEN and CDR2 SYDVKM. Trimming pared 2 bases from V and 7 bases from J, leaving 14 bases between. The DNA of the CDR3 is TGTGCCAGCAGTTTAGGTCCGAGGGCTGCTGGCTACACCTTC. Amino acid sequence: CASSLGPRAAGYTF.